This T cell receptor beta chain was recorded in a study of cytomegalovirus exposure and HLA in healthy donors. Study summary: Both the roughly 120 validation repertoires and the roughly 700 first-cohort repertoires used the same platform, as reported by a later analysis.

Assay: immunoSEQ multiplex PCR; the TCRdb copy retains only in-frame clones and omits some. The sample records around 140,000 clones, about 94% being singletons. The CDR3 consists of 13 residues. CDR1 SGHRS and CDR2 YFSETQ come from the germline V gene. Deletions cut 3 bases from V and 8 bases from J, with 14 bases between. For this clone: The antigen is not known.

Findings and caveats of the study: Cytomegalovirus association was listed for about 150 TCR beta chains.

The V gene is TRBV5-1, the J gene TRBJ1-2, with a possible D match to TRBD1 (5 bases). Material for sequencing was PBMCs. The TCR sequence derives from a man younger than 35 in good health and CMV-seropositive. The CDR3 loop is CASSWEGRGGYTF. The CDR3 nucleotides read TGCGCCAGCAGCTGGGAGGGGAGGGGAGGCTACACCTTC.